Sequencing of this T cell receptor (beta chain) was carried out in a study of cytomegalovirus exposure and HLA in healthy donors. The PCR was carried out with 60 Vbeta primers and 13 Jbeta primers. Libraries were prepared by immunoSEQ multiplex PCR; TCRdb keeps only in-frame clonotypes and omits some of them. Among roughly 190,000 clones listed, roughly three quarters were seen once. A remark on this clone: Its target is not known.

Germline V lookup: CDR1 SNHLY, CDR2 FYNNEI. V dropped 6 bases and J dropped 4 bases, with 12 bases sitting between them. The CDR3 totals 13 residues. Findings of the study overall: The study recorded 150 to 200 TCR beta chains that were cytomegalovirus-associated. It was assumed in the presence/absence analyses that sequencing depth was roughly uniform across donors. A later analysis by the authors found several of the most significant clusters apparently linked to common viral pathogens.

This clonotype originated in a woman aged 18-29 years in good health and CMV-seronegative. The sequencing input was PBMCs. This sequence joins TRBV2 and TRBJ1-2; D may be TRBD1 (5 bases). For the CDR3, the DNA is TGTGCCAGCAGGACCGGACAAATCTATGGCTACACCTTC. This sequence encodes CASRTGQIYGYTF.